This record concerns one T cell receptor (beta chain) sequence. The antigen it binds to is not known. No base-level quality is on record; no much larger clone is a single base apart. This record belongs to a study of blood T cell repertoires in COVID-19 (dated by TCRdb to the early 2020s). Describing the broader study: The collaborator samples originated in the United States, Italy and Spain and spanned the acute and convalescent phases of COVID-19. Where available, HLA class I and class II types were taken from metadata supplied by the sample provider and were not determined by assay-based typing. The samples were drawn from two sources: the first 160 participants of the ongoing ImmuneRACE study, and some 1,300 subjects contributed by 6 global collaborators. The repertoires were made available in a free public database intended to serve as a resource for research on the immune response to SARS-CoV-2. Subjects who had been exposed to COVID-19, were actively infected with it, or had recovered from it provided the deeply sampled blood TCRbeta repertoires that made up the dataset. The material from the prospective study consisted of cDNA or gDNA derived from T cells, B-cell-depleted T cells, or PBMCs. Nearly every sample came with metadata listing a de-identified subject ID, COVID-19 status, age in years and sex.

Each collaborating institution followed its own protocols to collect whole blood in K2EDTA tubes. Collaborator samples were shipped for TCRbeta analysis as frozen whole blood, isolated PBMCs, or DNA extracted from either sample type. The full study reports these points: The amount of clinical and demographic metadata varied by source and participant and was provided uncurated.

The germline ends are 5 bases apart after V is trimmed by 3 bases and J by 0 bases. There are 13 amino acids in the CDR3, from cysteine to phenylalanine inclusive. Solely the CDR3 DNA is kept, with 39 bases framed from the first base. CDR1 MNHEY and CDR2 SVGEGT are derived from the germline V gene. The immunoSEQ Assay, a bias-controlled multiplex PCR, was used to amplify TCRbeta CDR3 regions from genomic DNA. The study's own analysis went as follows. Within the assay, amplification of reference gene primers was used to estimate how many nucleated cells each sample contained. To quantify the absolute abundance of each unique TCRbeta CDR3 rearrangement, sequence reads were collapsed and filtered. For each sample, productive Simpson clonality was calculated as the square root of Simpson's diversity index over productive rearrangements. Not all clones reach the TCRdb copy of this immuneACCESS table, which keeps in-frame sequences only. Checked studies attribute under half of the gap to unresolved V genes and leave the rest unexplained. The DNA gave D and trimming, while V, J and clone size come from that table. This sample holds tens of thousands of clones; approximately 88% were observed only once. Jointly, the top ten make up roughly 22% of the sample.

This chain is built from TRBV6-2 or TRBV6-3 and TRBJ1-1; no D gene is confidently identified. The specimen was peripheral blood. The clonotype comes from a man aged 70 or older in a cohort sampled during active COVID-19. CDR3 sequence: CASSYQVNTEAFF. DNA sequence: TGTGCCAGCAGTTATCAGGTGAACACTGAAGCTTTCTTT.